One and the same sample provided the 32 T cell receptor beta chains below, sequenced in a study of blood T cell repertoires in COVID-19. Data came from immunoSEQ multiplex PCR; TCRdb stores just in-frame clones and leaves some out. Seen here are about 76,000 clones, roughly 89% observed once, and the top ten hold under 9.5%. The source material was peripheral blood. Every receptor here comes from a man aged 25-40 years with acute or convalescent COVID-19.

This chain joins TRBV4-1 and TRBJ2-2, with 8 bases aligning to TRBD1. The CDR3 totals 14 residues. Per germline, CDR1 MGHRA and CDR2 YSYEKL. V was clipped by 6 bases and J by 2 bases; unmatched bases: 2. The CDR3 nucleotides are TGCGCCAGCAGGGACAGGGTTAACACCGGGGAGCTGTTTTTT. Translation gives CASRDRVNTGELFF.

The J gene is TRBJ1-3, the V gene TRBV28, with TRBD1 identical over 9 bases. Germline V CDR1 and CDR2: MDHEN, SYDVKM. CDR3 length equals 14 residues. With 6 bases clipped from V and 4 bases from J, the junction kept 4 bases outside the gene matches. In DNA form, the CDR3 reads TGTGCCAGCAGGGAAACAGGGGGCGGAAACACCATATATTTT. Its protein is CASRETGGGNTIYF.

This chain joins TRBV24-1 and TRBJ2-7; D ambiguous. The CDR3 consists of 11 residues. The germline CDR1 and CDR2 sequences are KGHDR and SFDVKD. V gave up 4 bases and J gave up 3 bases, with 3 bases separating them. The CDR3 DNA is TGTGCCACCAGTGACGGCTACGAGCAGTACTTC. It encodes CATSDGYEQYF.

The DNA for the CDR3 is TGTGCCAGCAGCTTAGAAGTGTCAGCCTACGAGCAGTACTTC. Protein: CASSLEVSAYEQYF. The gene calls are TRBV7-2 and TRBJ2-7; D is ambiguous. The CDR3 is made up of 14 amino acids. V gave up 1 base and J gave up 2 bases, with 9 bases separating them. Per germline, CDR1 SGHTA and CDR2 FQGNSA.

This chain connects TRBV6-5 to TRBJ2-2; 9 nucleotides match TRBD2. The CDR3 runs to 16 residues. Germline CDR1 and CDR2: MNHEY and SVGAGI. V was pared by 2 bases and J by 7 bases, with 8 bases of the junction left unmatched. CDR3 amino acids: CASSYVAGDVNGELFF. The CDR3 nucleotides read TGTGCCAGCAGTTACGTAGCGGGAGATGTTAACGGGGAGCTGTTTTTT.

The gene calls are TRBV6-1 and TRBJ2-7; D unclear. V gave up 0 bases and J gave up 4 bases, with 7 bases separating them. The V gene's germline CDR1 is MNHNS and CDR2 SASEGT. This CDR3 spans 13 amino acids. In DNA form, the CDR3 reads TGTGCCAGCAGTGAAGCGGAGAGTTACGAGCAGTACTTC. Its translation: CASSEAESYEQYF.

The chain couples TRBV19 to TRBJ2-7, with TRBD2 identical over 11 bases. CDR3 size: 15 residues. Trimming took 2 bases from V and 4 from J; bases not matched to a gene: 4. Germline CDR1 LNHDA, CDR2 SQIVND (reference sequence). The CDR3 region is CASSITSGSRYEQYF. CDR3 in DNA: TGTGCCAGTAGTATAACTAGCGGGAGTCGGTACGAGCAGTACTTC.

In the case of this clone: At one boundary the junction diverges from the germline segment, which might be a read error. The CDR3 reads CASSQRSYYGYTF. CDR3 sequence (DNA): TGTGCCAGCAGCCAAAGGTCCTACTATGGCTACACTTTC. The chain employs TRBV3-1 (or the pseudogene TRBV3-2) and TRBJ1-2; no clear D. Germline CDR1 and CDR2: LGHDT and YNNKEL (reference sequence). CDR3 length equals 13 residues.

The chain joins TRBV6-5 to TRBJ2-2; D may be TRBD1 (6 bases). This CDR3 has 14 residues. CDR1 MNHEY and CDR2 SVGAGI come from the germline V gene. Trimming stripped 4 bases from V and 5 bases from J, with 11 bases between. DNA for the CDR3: TGTGCCAGCAGTTCTTACAGGGAGACCGGGGAGCTGTTTTTT. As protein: CASSSYRETGELFF.

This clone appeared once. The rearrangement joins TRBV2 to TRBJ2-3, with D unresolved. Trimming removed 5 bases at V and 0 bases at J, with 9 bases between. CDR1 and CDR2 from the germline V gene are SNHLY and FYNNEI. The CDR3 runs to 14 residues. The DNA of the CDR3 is TGTGCCAGCAGTTCGTACTCTAGCACAGATACGCAGTATTTT. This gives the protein CASSSYSSTDTQYF.

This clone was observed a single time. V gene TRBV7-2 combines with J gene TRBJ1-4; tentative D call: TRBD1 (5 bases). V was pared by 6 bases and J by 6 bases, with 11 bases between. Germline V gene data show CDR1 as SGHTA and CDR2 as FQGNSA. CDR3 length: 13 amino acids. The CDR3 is CASSPGGDEKLFF. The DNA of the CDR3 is TGTGCCAGCAGTCCGGGGGGTGATGAAAAACTGTTTTTT.

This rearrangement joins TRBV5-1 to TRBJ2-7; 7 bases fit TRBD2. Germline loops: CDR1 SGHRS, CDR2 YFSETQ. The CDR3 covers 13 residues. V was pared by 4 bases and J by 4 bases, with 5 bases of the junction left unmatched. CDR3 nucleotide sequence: TGCGCCAGCAGCGTCGCCGGGAGGTACGAGCAGTACTTC. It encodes CASSVAGRYEQYF.

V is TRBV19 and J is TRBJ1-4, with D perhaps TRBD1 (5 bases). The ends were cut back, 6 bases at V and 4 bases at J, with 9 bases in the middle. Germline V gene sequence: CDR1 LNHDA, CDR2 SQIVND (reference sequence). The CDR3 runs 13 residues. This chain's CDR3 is CASRPGNNEKLFF. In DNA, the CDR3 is TGTGCCAGTAGACCAGGGAATAATGAAAAACTGTTTTTT.

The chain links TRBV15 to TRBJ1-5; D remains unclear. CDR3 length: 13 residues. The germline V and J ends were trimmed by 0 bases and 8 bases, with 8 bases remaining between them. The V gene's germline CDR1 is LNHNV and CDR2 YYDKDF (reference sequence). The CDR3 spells CATSRDLAEPQHF. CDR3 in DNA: TGTGCCACCAGCAGAGATTTGGCAGAGCCCCAGCATTTT.

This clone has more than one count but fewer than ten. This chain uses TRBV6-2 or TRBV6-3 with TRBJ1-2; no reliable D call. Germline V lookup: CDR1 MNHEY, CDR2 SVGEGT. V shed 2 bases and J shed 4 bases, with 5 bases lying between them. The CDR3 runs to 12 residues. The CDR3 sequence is CASSYGGYGYTF. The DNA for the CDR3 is TGTGCCAGCAGTTACGGCGGCTATGGCTACACCTTC.

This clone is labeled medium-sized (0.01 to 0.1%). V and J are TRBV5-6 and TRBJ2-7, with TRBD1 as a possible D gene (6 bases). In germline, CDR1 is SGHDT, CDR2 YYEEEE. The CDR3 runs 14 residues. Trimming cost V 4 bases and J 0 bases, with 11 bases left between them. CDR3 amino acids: CASSVTGFSYEQYF. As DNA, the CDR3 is TGTGCCAGCAGCGTGACAGGTTTCTCCTACGAGCAGTACTTC.

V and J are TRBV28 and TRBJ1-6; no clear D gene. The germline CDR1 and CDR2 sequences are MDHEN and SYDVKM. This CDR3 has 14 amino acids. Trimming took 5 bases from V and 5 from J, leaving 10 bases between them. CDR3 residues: CASSPGLHNSPLHF. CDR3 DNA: TGTGCCAGCAGTCCAGGACTCCATAATTCACCCCTCCACTTT.

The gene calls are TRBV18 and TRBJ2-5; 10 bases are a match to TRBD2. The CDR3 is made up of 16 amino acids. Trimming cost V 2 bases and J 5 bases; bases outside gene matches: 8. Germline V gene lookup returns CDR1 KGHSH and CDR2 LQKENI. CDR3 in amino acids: CASSPEGTSEGETQYF. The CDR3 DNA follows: TGTGCCAGCTCACCAGAGGGGACTAGCGAGGGGGAGACCCAGTACTTC.

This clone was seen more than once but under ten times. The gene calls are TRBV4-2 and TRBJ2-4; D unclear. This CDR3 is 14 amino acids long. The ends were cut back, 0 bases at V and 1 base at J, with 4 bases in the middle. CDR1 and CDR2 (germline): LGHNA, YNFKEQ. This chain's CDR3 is CASSQDRAKNIQYF. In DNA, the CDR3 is TGTGCCAGCAGCCAAGACAGGGCCAAAAACATTCAGTACTTC.

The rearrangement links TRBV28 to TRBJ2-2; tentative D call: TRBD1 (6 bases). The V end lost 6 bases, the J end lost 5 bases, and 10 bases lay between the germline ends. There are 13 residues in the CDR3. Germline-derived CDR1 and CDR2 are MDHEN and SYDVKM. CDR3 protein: CASRPRGTGELFF. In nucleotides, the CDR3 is TGTGCCAGCAGACCCAGGGGTACCGGGGAGCTGTTTTTT.

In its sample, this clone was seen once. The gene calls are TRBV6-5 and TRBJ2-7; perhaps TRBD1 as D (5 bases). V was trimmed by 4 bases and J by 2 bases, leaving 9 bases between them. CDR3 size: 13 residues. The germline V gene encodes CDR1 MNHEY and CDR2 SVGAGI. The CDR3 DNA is TGTGCCAGCAGTTCCAACAGGCCCTACGAGCAGTACTTC. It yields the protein CASSSNRPYEQYF.

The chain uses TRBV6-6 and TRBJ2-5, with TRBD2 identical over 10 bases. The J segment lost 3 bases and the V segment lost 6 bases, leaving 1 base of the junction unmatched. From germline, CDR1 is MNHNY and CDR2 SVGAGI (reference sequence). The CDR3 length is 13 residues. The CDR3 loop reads CASSGLAEETQYF. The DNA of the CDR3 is TGTGCCAGCAGCGGACTAGCGGAAGAGACCCAGTACTTC.

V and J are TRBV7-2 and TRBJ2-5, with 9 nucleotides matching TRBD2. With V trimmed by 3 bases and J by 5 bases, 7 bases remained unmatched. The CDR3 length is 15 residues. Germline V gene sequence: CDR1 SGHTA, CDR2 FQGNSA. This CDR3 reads CASSLSAGGLETQYF. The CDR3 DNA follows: TGTGCCAGCAGCTTGTCCGCGGGAGGGTTGGAGACCCAGTACTTC.

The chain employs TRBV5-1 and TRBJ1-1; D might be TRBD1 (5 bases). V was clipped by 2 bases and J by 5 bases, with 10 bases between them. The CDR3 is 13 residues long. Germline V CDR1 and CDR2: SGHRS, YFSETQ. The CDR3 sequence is CASSFGSGTEAFF. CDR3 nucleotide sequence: TGCGCCAGCAGCTTCGGTTCAGGGACTGAAGCTTTCTTT.

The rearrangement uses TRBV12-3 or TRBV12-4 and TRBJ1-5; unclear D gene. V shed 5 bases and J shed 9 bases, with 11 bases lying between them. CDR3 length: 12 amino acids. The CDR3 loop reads CASSNSAGPQHF. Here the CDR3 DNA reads TGTGCCAGCAGTAATTCGGCAGGGCCCCAGCATTTT.

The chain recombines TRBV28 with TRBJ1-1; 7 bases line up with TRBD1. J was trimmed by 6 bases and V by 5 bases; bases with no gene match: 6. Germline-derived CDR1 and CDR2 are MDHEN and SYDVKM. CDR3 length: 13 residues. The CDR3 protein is CASSLHRGAEAFF. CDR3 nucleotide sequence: TGTGCCAGCAGTCTCCACAGGGGTGCTGAAGCTTTCTTT.

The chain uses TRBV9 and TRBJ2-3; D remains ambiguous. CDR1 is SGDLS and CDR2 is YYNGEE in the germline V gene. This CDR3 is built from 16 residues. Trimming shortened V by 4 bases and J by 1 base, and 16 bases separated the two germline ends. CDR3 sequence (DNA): TGTGCCAGCAGCCAACTACCCCTGACTGGCACAGATACGCAGTATTTT. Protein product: CASSQLPLTGTDTQYF. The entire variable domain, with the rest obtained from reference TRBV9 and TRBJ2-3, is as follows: DSGVTQTPKHLITATGQRVTLRCSPRSGDLSVYWYQQSLDQGLQFLIQYYNGEERAKGNILERFSAQQFPDLHSELNLSSLELGDSALYFCASSQLPLTGTDTQYFGPGTRLTVL.

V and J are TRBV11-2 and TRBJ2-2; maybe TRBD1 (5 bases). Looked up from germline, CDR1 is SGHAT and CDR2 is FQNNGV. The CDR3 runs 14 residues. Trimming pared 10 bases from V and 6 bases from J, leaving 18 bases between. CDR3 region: CATRTPGRPGELFF. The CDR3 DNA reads TGTGCCACCCGGACACCCGGAAGGCCCGGGGAGCTGTTTTTT.

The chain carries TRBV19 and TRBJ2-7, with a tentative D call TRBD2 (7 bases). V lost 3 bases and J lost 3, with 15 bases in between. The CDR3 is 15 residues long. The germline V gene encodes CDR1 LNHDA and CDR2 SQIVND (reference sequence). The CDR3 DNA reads TGTGCCAGTAGTATTGGGGGGGCTACTCACTACGAGCAGTACTTC. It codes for CASSIGGATHYEQYF.

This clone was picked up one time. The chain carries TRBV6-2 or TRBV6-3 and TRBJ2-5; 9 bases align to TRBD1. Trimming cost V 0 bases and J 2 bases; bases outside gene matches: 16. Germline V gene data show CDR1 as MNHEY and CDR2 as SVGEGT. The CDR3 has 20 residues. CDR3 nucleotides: TGTGCCAGCAGTTACTCCCCTTCCGGGACAGGGAGACCCGATCAAGAGACCCAGTACTTC. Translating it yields CASSYSPSGTGRPDQETQYF.

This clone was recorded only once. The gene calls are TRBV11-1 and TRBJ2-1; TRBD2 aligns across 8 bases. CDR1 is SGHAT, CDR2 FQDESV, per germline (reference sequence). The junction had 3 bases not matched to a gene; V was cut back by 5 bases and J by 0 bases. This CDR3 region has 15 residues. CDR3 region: CASSPSGYSYNEQFF. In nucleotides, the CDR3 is TGTGCCAGCAGCCCTAGCGGGTACTCCTACAATGAGCAGTTCTTC. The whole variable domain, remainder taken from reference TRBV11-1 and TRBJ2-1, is EAEVAQSPRYKITEKSQAVAFWCDPISGHATLYWYRQILGQGPELLVQFQDESVVDDSQLPKDRFSAERLKGVDSTLKIQPAELGDSAMYLCASSPSGYSYNEQFFGPGTRLTVL.

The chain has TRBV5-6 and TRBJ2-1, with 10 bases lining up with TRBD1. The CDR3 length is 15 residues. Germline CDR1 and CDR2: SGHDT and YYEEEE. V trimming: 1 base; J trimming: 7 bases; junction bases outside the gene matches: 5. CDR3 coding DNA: TGTGCCAGCAGCTTGCAGGGACAGGGGTATAATGAGCAGTTCTTC. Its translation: CASSLQGQGYNEQFF.